Listed here is a single T cell receptor (beta chain). TCRdb's table, derived via immunoSEQ multiplex PCR, lists solely in-frame clones and lacks some. Of about 320,000 clones in the sample, 93% were seen once. This sample was taken from a study of brain T cells in children with intractable seizures. The CDR3 runs 17 residues. Trimming cost V 0 bases and J 7 bases; bases outside gene matches: 13. Germline assignment: CDR1 SGDLS and CDR2 YYNGEE. The sample's time point: blood from clinic visit 5 months post-surgery; TSC patient then seizure free. Patients received at least one anti-epileptic drug before surgery.

The material was peripheral blood, obtained roughly 5 months after surgery. The chain is built from TRBV9 and TRBJ1-3, with 7 bases that match TRBD1. The sequence came from a boy in the first two years of life with tuberous sclerosis and intractable seizures. CDR3 sequence reads: CASSVEDRLPKGNTIYF. The CDR3, as DNA: TGTGCCAGCAGCGTAGAGGACAGGCTGCCCAAAGGGAACACCATATATTTT.